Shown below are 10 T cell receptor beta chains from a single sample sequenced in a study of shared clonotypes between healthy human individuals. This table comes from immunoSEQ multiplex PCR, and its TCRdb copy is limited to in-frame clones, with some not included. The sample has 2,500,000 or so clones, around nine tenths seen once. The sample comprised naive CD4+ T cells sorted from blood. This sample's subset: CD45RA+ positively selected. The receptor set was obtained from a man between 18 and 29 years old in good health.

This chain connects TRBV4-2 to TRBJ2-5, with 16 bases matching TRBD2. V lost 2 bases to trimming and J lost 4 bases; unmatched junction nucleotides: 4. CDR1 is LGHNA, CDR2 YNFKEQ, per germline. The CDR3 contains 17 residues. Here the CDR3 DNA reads TGTGCCAGCAGCCAACCGGGACTAGCGGGGGGGTTAGAGACCCAGTACTTC. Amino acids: CASSQPGLAGGLETQYF.

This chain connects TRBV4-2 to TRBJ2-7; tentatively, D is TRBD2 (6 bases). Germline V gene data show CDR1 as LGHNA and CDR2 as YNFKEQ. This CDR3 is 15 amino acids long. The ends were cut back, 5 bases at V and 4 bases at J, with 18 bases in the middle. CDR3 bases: TGTGCCAGCAGCGAGGAGGGACCTGGAGGGTACGAGCAGTACTTC. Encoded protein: CASSEEGPGGYEQYF.

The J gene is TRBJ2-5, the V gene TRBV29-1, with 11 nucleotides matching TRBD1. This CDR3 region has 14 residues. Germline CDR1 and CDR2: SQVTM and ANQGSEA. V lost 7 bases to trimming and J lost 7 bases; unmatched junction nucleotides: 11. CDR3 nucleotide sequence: TGCAGCGCTCGGACAGGGGGCGCTTACGCGACCCAGTACTTC. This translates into CSARTGGAYATQYF.

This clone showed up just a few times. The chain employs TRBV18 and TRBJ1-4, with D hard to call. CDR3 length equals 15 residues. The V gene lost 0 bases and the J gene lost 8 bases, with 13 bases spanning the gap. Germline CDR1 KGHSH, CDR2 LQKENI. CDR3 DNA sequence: TGTGCCAGCTCACCACCGGGCCTTCACGGGGAAAAACTGTTTTTT. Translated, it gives CASSPPGLHGEKLFF.

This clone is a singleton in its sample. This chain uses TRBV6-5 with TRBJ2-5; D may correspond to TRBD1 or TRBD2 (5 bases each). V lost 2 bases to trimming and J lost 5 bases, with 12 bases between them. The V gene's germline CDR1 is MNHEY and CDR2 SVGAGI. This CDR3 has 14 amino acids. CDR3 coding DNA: TGTGCCAGCAGTTACCACGGGACGGGGGAGACCCAGTACTTC. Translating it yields CASSYHGTGETQYF.

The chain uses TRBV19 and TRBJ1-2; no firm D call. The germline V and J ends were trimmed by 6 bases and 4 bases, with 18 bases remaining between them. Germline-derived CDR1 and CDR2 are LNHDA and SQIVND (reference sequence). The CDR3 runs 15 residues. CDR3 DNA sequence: TGTGCCAGTAGCAACCTAGGAAAGCAGAGCTATGGCTACACCTTC. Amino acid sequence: CASSNLGKQSYGYTF.

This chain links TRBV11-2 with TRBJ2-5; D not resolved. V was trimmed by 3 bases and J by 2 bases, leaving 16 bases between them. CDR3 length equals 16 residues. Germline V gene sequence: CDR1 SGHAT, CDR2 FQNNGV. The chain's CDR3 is CASSLARFSGQETQYF. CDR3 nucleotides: TGTGCCAGCAGCTTGGCACGTTTTTCTGGGCAAGAGACCCAGTACTTC. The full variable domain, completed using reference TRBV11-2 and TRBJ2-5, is EAGVAQSPRYKIIEKRQSVAFWCNPISGHATLYWYQQILGQGPKLLIQFQNNGVVDDSQLPKDRFSAERLKGVDSTLKIQPAKLEDSAVYLCASSLARFSGQETQYFGPGTRLLVL.

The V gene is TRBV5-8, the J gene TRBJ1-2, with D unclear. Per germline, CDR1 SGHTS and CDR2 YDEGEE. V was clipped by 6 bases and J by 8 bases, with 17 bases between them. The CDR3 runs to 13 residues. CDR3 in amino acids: CASTKSYLGGYTF. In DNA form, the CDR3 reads TGTGCCAGCACCAAGAGCTACTTGGGGGGCTACACCTTC.

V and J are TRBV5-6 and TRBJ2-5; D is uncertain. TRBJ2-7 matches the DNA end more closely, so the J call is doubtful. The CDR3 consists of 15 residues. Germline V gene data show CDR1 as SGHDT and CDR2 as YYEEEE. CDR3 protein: CASSLRGVRAYEQYF. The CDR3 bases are TGTGCCAGCAGCTTGCGAGGTGTACGAGCCTACGAGCAGTACTTC.

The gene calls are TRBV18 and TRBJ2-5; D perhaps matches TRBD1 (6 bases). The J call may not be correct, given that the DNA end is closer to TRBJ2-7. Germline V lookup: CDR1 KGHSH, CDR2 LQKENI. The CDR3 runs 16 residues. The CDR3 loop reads CASSPSKDRPTYEQYF. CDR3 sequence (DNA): TGTGCCAGCTCACCGAGCAAAGACAGGCCTACCTACGAGCAGTACTTC.